This TCR beta chain appears in the sequencing data of a study of identical twins. The study's findings and limits: Twins shared beta out-of-frame sequences in excess, but this excess was weaker. Insertions ran lower in abundant cord blood beta clonotypes, though not in memory repertoires. Among out-of-frame alpha sequences shared by twins, low generation probability occurred in excess.

A single record per CDR3 protein comes from TCRdb applying MiXCR to the 5' RACE reads. The sample has a few hundred thousand distinct CDR3 sequences, approximately 16% seen once. A note on this clonotype: Antigen unknown.

Trimming cost V 3 bases and J 0 bases; bases outside gene matches: 10. Germline V gene lookup returns CDR1 LGHDT and CDR2 YNNKEL (reference sequence). The CDR3 is 20 residues long. This sample was shared with a second study, whose subject was yellow fever vaccine responses in identical twins.

The chain uses TRBV3-1 and TRBJ2-6, with TRBD2 matching 11 bases. The receptor comes from a woman aged 18-29 years in good health. The sequencing input was CD4+ T cells sorted from blood. CDR3 protein: CASSQVTSGDPPSGANVLTF. The CDR3 DNA follows: TGTGCCAGCAGCCAGGTGACTAGCGGGGATCCTCCCTCTGGGGCCAACGTCCTGACTTTC.